This T cell receptor (beta chain) was profiled in a study of blood T cells in healthy people across ages. Findings of the study overall: Whereas aged donors had fewer naive CD4+ cells, long-lived donors had more of them and higher diversity. The fall in TCR beta diversity per million T cells was roughly linear with age. Naive T cell percentage showed a strong correlation with the diversity of TCR beta.

Collection of approximately 9.3 milliliters of peripheral blood was performed for each donor. This clonotype was found a few times. Antigen specificity is unknown. A sample-barcoded 5' primer and a J-beta primer mix were used in a second PCR of about 7 to 12 cycles. TCRdb reprocessed the 5' RACE reads via MiXCR and lists one record per CDR3 protein. Seen here are some 1,500,000 distinct CDR3 sequences, 40% to 45% observed once, and the top ten hold about 4%. V shed 2 bases and J 3 bases; nucleotides not matched to a gene: 8. The CDR3 runs 17 residues. The V gene's germline CDR1 is MGHRA and CDR2 YSYEKL.

The source material was blood. The V gene is TRBV4-1, the J gene TRBJ2-2, with 8 nucleotides matching TRBD1. The source of this sequence is a young woman in good health. DNA for the CDR3: TGCGCCAGCAGCCAATTACCGGGACAGGTGGACACCGGGGAGCTGTTTTTT. Translation gives CASSQLPGQVDTGELFF.